This note documents a single TCR beta chain sequence. Trimming removed 3 bases at V and 0 bases at J, with 3 bases between. The length of the CDR3 is 13 residues. The germline CDR1 and CDR2 sequences are MNHNS and SASEGT. The protocol was immunoSEQ multiplex PCR, while the TCRdb copy is restricted to in-frame clones and leaves out a portion. The top ten hold roughly a tenth of the sample, which has more than 250,000 clones, about nine tenths seen once. The study drew participants aged about 18 to 90 years from 20 to 30 US areas. Recovered Cohort 3 donors showed two negative PCRs, clearance, or symptom resolution. This record comes from a study of blood T cell repertoires in COVID-19.

The sequence derives from a woman between 18 and 29 years old who had recovered from COVID-19. Sequencing input: PBMCs or T cells enriched from blood (not recorded which). The rearrangement uses TRBV6-1 and TRBJ1-5; D is undetermined. The CDR3 region has the DNA TGTGCCAGCAGTGACATTAGCAATCAGCCCCAGCATTTT. Encoded protein: CASSDISNQPQHF.